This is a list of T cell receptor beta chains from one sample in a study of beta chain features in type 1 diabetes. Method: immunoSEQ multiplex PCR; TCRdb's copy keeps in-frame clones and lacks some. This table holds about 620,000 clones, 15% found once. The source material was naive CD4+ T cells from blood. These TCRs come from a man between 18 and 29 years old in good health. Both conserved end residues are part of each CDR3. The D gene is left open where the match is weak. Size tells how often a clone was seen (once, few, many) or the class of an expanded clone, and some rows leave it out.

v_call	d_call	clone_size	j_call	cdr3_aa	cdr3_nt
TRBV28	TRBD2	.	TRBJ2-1	CASSSSGSGYNEQFF	TGTGCCAGCAGTTCTAGCGGGAGTGGATACAATGAGCAGTTCTTC
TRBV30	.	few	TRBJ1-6	CAWSYSRYYNSPLHF	TGTGCCTGGAGTTACAGCAGATATTATAATTCACCCCTCCACTTT
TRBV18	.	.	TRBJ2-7	CASSQSDGKAYEQYF	TGTGCCAGCTCACAATCGGACGGAAAAGCCTACGAGCAGTACTTC
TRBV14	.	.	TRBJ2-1	CASSQVVRTGFNEQFF	TGTGCCAGCAGCCAAGTCGTCAGGACTGGCTTCAATGAGCAGTTCTTC
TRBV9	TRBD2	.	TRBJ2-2	CASSPQTSAATGELFF	TGTGCCAGCAGCCCCCAGACTAGCGCGGCCACCGGGGAGCTGTTTTTT
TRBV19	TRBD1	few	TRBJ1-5	CASSTGGRPHSNQPQHF	TGTGCCAGTAGTACAGGGGGCCGACCCCATAGCAATCAGCCCCAGCATTTT
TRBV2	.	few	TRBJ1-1	CASSDLGAMNTEAFF	TGTGCCAGCAGTGATTTGGGGGCCATGAACACTGAAGCTTTCTTT
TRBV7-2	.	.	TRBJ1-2	CASSSSPGRGYTF	TGTGCCAGCAGCTCCAGCCCAGGGCGAGGCTACACCTTC
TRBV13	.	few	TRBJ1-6	CASSLGAGGAYNSPLHF	TGTGCCAGCAGCTTAGGCGCGGGGGGCGCCTATAATTCACCCCTCCACTTT
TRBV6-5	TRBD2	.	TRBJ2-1	CASSKRREGEQFF	TGTGCCAGCAGTAAGCGCAGGGAGGGAGAGCAGTTCTTC
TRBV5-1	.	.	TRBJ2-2	CASSLVIINLQGNTGELFF	TGCGCCAGCAGCTTGGTCATCATAAATCTACAGGGGAACACCGGGGAGCTGTTTTTT
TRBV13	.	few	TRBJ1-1	CASSLRGRTEAFF	TGTGCCAGCAGCTTAAGGGGGAGGACTGAAGCTTTCTTT
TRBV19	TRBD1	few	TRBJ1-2	CASRGGTAQLYGYTF	TGTGCCAGTAGGGGTGGGACAGCTCAACTCTATGGCTACACCTTC
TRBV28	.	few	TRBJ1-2	CASSSGDYGYTF	TGTGCCAGCAGTTCGGGAGACTATGGCTACACCTTC